These 21 T cell receptor beta chains share one sample of origin, sequenced in a study of shared clonotypes between healthy human individuals (TCRdb year 2020). The library relied on the immunoSEQ multiplex PCR assay. TCRdb obtained this table from immuneACCESS and retained in-frame rearrangements with V and J assigned. These tables miss some clones; where compared with another copy, unresolved V genes account for less than half of the shortfall, and the remainder is unexplained. The sample includes 2,500,000 or so clones, with roughly 92% observed a single time. The top ten constitute about 0.41% of the sample. The sample comprised naive CD4+ T cells from PBMCs. This specimen's cell subset or site label, per the study, means: CD45RA+ positively selected. The receptors shown here come from a man aged 18-30 years in good health. Some clones in this sample may be carry-over from other donors' samples.

The chain uses TRBV2 and TRBJ2-3, with D perhaps TRBD2 (6 bases). Trimming left V 3 bases short and J 6 bases short, with 7 bases between. From germline, CDR1 is SNHLY and CDR2 FYNNEI. CDR3 length: 12 residues. In DNA form, the CDR3 reads TGTGCCAGCAGTGAGCGGGACGATACGCAGTATTTT. Protein: CASSERDDTQYF.

V and J are TRBV5-4 and TRBJ2-5; no definite D call. The CDR3 covers 13 residues. Trimming took off 4 bases at V and 5 bases at J, with 12 bases between the two ends. Per the germline V gene, CDR1 is SGHNT and CDR2 is YYREEE (reference sequence). For the CDR3, the DNA is TGTGCCAGCAGCCCCAGTCAGGACGAGACCCAGTACTTC. It translates to CASSPSQDETQYF.

The gene calls are TRBV5-4 and TRBJ1-4; D is perhaps TRBD1 (5 bases). Germline-derived CDR1 and CDR2 are SGHNT and YYREEE (reference sequence). V was shortened by 0 bases and J by 5 bases, with 11 bases between the two germline ends. This CDR3 has 15 amino acids. The CDR3 nucleotides read TGTGCCAGCAGCTTGGCCGGGGGAGCCAATGAAAAACTGTTTTTT. It codes for CASSLAGGANEKLFF. The entire variable domain, with the rest obtained from reference TRBV5-4 and TRBJ1-4, is as follows: ETGVTQSPTHLIKTRGQQVTLRCSSQSGHNTVSWYQQALGQGPQFIFQYYREEENGRGNFPPRFSGLQFPNYSSELNVNALELDDSALYLCASSLAGGANEKLFFGSGTQLSVL.

V gene TRBV28 combines with J gene TRBJ2-5; 9 bases fit TRBD2. The CDR3 extends over 13 amino acids. J was trimmed by 3 bases and V by 6 bases; bases with no gene match: 2. The germline V gene has CDR1 MDHEN and CDR2 SYDVKM. CDR3 protein: CASRVAGEETQYF. CDR3 DNA: TGTGCCAGCAGGGTAGCGGGAGAAGAGACCCAGTACTTC.

V is TRBV6-1 and J is TRBJ1-2; D unresolved. The germline V and J ends were trimmed by 4 bases and 4 bases, with 10 bases remaining between them. The CDR3 is made up of 13 amino acids. CDR1 and CDR2 from the germline V gene are MNHNS and SASEGT. This CDR3 is CASSGAQGYGYTF. In DNA form, the CDR3 reads TGTGCCAGCAGTGGGGCCCAAGGCTATGGCTACACCTTC.

The CDR3 spells CASSLGTVMYNEQFF. The CDR3 coding sequence is TGTGCCAGCAGCCTCGGGACTGTTATGTACAATGAGCAGTTCTTC. This sequence joins TRBV7-8 and TRBJ2-1; possible D gene TRBD2, 6 bases. This CDR3 has 15 amino acids. Between the trimmed V and J ends, which lost 5 bases and 4 bases, there was a span of 15 bases. Looked up from germline, CDR1 is SGHVS and CDR2 is FQNEAQ.

The CDR3: CASSPPGSSGTQYF. The CDR3 region has the DNA TGTGCCAGCAGCCCCCCGGGGTCAAGCGGGACCCAGTACTTC. The chain employs TRBV5-4 and TRBJ2-5; possible D gene TRBD2, 5 bases. The CDR3 contains 14 residues. Germline assignment: CDR1 SGHNT and CDR2 YYREEE (reference sequence). With 4 bases removed from V and 7 bases from J, the gap between germline ends came to 17 bases.

With respect to this clone: Other nucleotide sequences in the sample specify the same CDR3. CDR3 loop: CSAGVETQYF. Here the CDR3 DNA reads TGCAGTGCTGGGGTTGAGACCCAGTACTTC. The chain links TRBV20-1 to TRBJ2-5; no firm D call. The length of the CDR3 is 10 residues. V gave up 5 bases and J gave up 5 bases, with 6 bases separating them. Germline assignment: CDR1 DFQATT and CDR2 SNEGSKA (reference sequence).

The chain carries TRBV6-1 and TRBJ2-1; 9 nucleotides line up with TRBD2. Germline V gene data show CDR1 as MNHNS and CDR2 as SASEGT. Trimming removed 2 bases from V and 6 bases from J; junction bases left unmatched: 8. This CDR3 spans 16 amino acids. The CDR3 sequence: CASSEYETSGINEQFF. The DNA of the CDR3 is TGTGCCAGCAGTGAATATGAGACTAGCGGCATCAATGAGCAGTTCTTC.

The chain links TRBV28 to TRBJ1-2, with 8 bases that match TRBD1. The V gene end was trimmed by 2 bases and the J gene end by 2 bases; junction bases not matched to a gene: 4. The CDR3 extends over 15 amino acids. CDR1 and CDR2 (germline): MDHEN, SYDVKM. CDR3 amino acids: CASSLRTGTNYGYTF. Here the CDR3 DNA reads TGTGCCAGCAGTTTAAGGACAGGGACCAACTATGGCTACACCTTC.

The rearrangement links TRBV30 to TRBJ1-2; D might be TRBD1 (5 bases). This CDR3 is 12 amino acids long. V lost 2 bases and J 10 bases, leaving 14 bases between the germline ends. Germline V gene lookup returns CDR1 GTSNPN and CDR2 SVGIG (reference sequence). The CDR3 coding sequence is TGTGCCTGGAGTCGGGGCTCGCCCCCCTACACCTTC. This gives the protein CAWSRGSPPYTF.

V usage is TRBV7-2 and J usage is TRBJ1-5; 7 bases fit TRBD1. The CDR3 consists of 15 residues. Germline V lookup: CDR1 SGHTA, CDR2 FQGNSA. V was clipped by 0 bases and J by 3 bases; unmatched bases: 2. The CDR3 bases are TGTGCCAGCAGCTTAGCTGGGACAGACAATCAGCCCCAGCATTTT. Translation gives CASSLAGTDNQPQHF.

J is TRBJ1-5 and V is TRBV6-5; a possible D gene is TRBD1 (5 bases). Looked up from germline, CDR1 is MNHEY and CDR2 is SVGAGI. Trimming left V 6 bases short and J 7 bases short, with 19 bases between. This CDR3 contains 15 residues. DNA for the CDR3: TGTGCCAGCAGCCGCGACAGAAACTTACGGCAGCCCCAGCATTTT. Translation: CASSRDRNLRQPQHF.

The chain uses TRBV7-3 and TRBJ2-7, with D unresolved. V was pared by 0 bases and J by 2 bases, with 11 bases between. Germline CDR1 reads SGHTA; CDR2 reads FQGTGA. The CDR3 is 15 amino acids. The CDR3 region is CASSLTVGSPYEQYF. CDR3 sequence (DNA): TGTGCCAGCAGCTTAACGGTGGGGTCCCCCTACGAGCAGTACTTC.

In its sample, this clone was seen once. The V gene is TRBV7-3, the J gene TRBJ1-1; D is possibly TRBD1 (5 bases). Germline V gene lookup returns CDR1 SGHTA and CDR2 FQGTGA. The CDR3 contains 17 residues. V dropped 2 bases and J dropped 1 base, with 17 bases sitting between them. The chain's CDR3 is CASSLQRQTAENTEAFF. In nucleotides, the CDR3 is TGTGCCAGCAGCTTACAGAGACAGACAGCCGAGAACACTGAAGCTTTCTTT.

V is TRBV28 and J is TRBJ2-5; D gene uncertain. Trimming removed 4 bases at V and 5 bases at J, with 14 bases between. Germline V gene data show CDR1 as MDHEN and CDR2 as SYDVKM. The CDR3 consists of 14 residues. CDR3 sequence (DNA): TGTGCCAGCAGTTCGAGGTGGGGTCTGGAGACCCAGTACTTC. It encodes CASSSRWGLETQYF.

The V call is TRBV9, the J call TRBJ2-1; tentatively, D is TRBD1 or TRBD2 (5 bases each). Trimming stripped 0 bases from V and 2 bases from J, with 12 bases between. The CDR3 totals 16 residues. Germline V gene data show CDR1 as SGDLS and CDR2 as YYNGEE. Written as DNA, the CDR3 is TGTGCCAGCAGCGTAGGGGGGAGTTCAACCTACAATGAGCAGTTCTTC. Translation: CASSVGGSSTYNEQFF.

The chain joins TRBV29-1 to TRBJ2-6; D remains unclear. CDR3 length: 15 amino acids. CDR1 is SQVTM and CDR2 is ANQGSEA in the germline V gene. Trimming took 0 bases from V and 4 from J, leaving 10 bases between them. CDR3 sequence (DNA): TGCAGCGTTGAAGATCCCGGCGCCGGGGCCAACGTCCTGACTTTC. As protein: CSVEDPGAGANVLTF. The whole variable domain, filled in from reference TRBV29-1 and TRBJ2-6, reads SAVISQKPSRDICQRGTSLTIQCQVDSQVTMMFWYRQQPGQSLTLIATANQGSEATYESGFVIDKFPISRPNLTFSTLTVSNMSPEDSSIYLCSVEDPGAGANVLTFGAGSRLTVL.

About this clone: Other nucleotide sequences in the sample specify the same CDR3. This chain's CDR3 is CASSPPGLETQYF. The CDR3 nucleotides are TGTGCCAGCTCACCACCGGGACTCGAGACCCAGTACTTC. The chain has TRBV18 and TRBJ2-5; possible D gene TRBD2, 6 bases. The CDR3 covers 13 residues. Trimming stripped 0 bases from V and 5 bases from J, with 7 bases between. Germline V gene lookup returns CDR1 KGHSH and CDR2 LQKENI.

The CDR3 region has the DNA TGCGCCAGCAGCTTAGCCACTAGCCGGCCCTACGAGCAGTACTTC. Its protein is CASSLATSRPYEQYF. This chain connects TRBV5-1 to TRBJ2-7; D possibly corresponds to TRBD2 (6 bases). The CDR3 spans 15 residues. Trimming pared 2 bases from V and 2 bases from J, leaving 14 bases between. The germline V gene has CDR1 SGHRS and CDR2 YFSETQ.

This chain connects TRBV6-5 to TRBJ2-7; D perhaps matches TRBD1 (6 bases). This CDR3 has 15 residues. The germline V gene has CDR1 MNHEY and CDR2 SVGAGI. Trimming took off 7 bases at V and 2 bases at J, with 18 bases between the two ends. CDR3 loop: CASKTGSNGAYEQYF. Here the CDR3 DNA reads TGTGCCAGCAAGACAGGCAGTAATGGGGCCTACGAGCAGTACTTC.